This passage covers 5 T cell receptor beta chains from one sample sequenced in a study of tumor-infiltrating lymphocytes in primary liver carcinoma. cDNA specific to TCR beta was made from 500 ng of total RNA, with a constant-region primer employed for priming. Three nested multiplex PCR rounds of slightly modified ARM-PCR generated TCR beta libraries. For approximately 11 cycles apiece, the opening two PCR rounds ran with TRBV1-TRBV30 forward primers and a C-beta reverse primer. TCRdb independently ran MiXCR on the multiplex PCR reads; one entry per CDR3 protein. The sample consists of about 78,000 distinct CDR3 sequences, roughly two thirds of them appearing once. Extraction of RNA together with DNA used about 18-30 mg of unsorted bulk tissue. Sample: liver tumor tissue from sampling region 4. The subset is: tumor region T4, right-lateral pole. These receptors were taken from a man between 35 and 55 years old with primary liver carcinoma and hepatitis B virus infection.

This chain links TRBV6-2 or TRBV6-3 with TRBJ2-3, with D tentatively TRBD2 (6 bases). CDR3 size: 16 residues. The V gene's germline CDR1 is MNHEY and CDR2 SVGEGT. Trimming took 8 bases from V and 3 from J, leaving 21 bases between them. CDR3 in amino acids: CASRGAGRTRTDTQYF. The CDR3 region has the DNA TGTGCCAGCCGTGGCGCGGGACGGACTCGAACAGATACGCAGTATTTT.

Comments on this clonotype: The CDR3 carries no conserved terminal phenylalanine or tryptophan, so it likely arises from a read error. The V gene is TRBV5-1, the J gene TRBJ1-4, with D unresolved. Per germline, CDR1 SGHRS and CDR2 YFSETQ. This CDR3 spans 11 amino acids. CDR3 sequence (DNA): TGCACCAGCAGCTTCCGCGAAAAACTGTTTTCT. As protein: CTSSFREKLFS.

This clonotype occurred a few times. It is likely a read error, because the conserved phenylalanine at the end of the CDR3 is missing. The V gene is TRBV12-3 or TRBV12-4, the J gene TRBJ2-1; 9 bases align to TRBD2. The CDR3 is made up of 16 amino acids. The trim removed 6 bases at V and 2 bases at J, leaving 8 bases unmatched. The CDR3 bases are TGTGCCAGCAGAATAGGGGGACTAGCTGCCTACAATGAGCAGTTCCTC. Its protein product is CASRIGGLAAYNEQFL.

This clonotype was detected only a few times. A clone one base away is much larger, so this may be a read error. The chain links TRBV13 to TRBJ1-1; no clear D gene. The germline V gene has CDR1 PRHDT and CDR2 FYEKMQ (reference sequence). The ends were cut back, 7 bases at V and 11 bases at J, with 17 bases in the middle. CDR3 length equals 12 residues. The CDR3 reads CASNPRRNEAFF. CDR3 nucleotides: TGTGCCAGCAACCCCAGGCGGAACGAGGCTTTCTTT.

On this clonotype itself: The junction differs from germline at one of its ends, possibly a read error. The chain uses TRBV2 and TRBJ2-5, with TRBD1 identical over 7 bases. Germline V lookup: CDR1 SNHLY, CDR2 FYNNEI. This CDR3 has 12 amino acids. CDR3 DNA sequence: TGTGCCGGCAGTCGGACAGGAGAGACCCAGTACTTC. Translation: CAGSRTGETQYF.